These 21 T cell receptor beta chains were sequenced from one sample in a study of blood T cell repertoires in COVID-19. Using immunoSEQ multiplex PCR, the repertoire was profiled, and TCRdb retains in-frame clones only, with some absent. The table lists 450,000 or so clones, around 89% of them singletons. Specimen: peripheral blood. The receptors derive from a woman aged 40-49 years with COVID-19, enrolled during active disease.

This sequence joins TRBV7-2 and TRBJ2-1; D is perhaps TRBD2 (5 bases). CDR3 size: 13 residues. V was trimmed by 7 bases and J by 6 bases, leaving 13 bases between them. Germline values: CDR1 SGHTA, CDR2 FQGNSA. The CDR3 sequence is CASNSYRGNEQFF. The DNA of the CDR3 is TGTGCCAGCAACTCCTACCGGGGCAATGAGCAGTTCTTC.

This clone was counted a single time. The V call is TRBV2, the J call TRBJ1-5; TRBD1 is a possible D gene (6 bases). Trimming cost V 1 base and J 3 bases, with 10 bases left between them. Germline V gene data show CDR1 as SNHLY and CDR2 as FYNNEI. This CDR3 region has 15 residues. The chain's CDR3 is CASSEEGTNNQPQHF. The CDR3 coding sequence is TGTGCCAGCAGTGAAGAGGGGACAAACAATCAGCCCCAGCATTTT.

The V and J genes are TRBV9 and TRBJ1-4, with D maybe TRBD1 (6 bases). This CDR3 spans 15 amino acids. V shed 3 bases and J shed 8 bases, with 17 bases lying between them. Germline V gene sequence: CDR1 SGDLS, CDR2 YYNGEE. The CDR3, as DNA: TGTGCCAGCAGCGCGTACAGGGAAGGAGGAGAAAAACTGTTTTTT. Translating it yields CASSAYREGGEKLFF.

V is TRBV6-5 and J is TRBJ1-2; 7 nucleotides agree with TRBD1. Germline V CDR1 and CDR2: MNHEY, SVGAGI. Trimming cost V 6 bases and J 5 bases; bases outside gene matches: 12. The CDR3 is 15 residues long. DNA for the CDR3: TGTGCCAGCAGGCAGTACAGGGGCACGAAATATGGCTACACCTTC. Translation gives CASRQYRGTKYGYTF.

Only one count was recorded for this clone. This chain uses TRBV7-8 with TRBJ1-5; maybe TRBD1 (5 bases). V lost 1 base and J lost 4, with 11 bases in between. Germline V CDR1 and CDR2: SGHVS, FQNEAQ. There are 15 residues in the CDR3. The CDR3 DNA reads as TGTGCCAGCAGCTTAGTCCAGGGAAGGAATCAGCCCCAGCATTTT. Its protein is CASSLVQGRNQPQHF. Using reference TRBV7-8 and TRBJ1-5 for the parts outside the CDR3, the full variable domain is GAGVSQSPRYKVAKRGQDVALRCDPISGHVSLFWYQQALGQGPEFLTYFQNEAQLDKSGLPSDRFFAERPEGSVSTLKIQRTQQEDSAVYLCASSLVQGRNQPQHFGDGTRLSIL.

The chain uses TRBV2 and TRBJ1-3, with D uncertain. Trimming pared 9 bases from V and 0 bases from J, leaving 12 bases between. This CDR3 is built from 14 residues. CDR1 and CDR2 (germline): SNHLY, FYNNEI. As DNA, the CDR3 is TGTGCCAGTTCTTTTGGCGGCTCTGGAAACACCATATATTTT. Translated: CASSFGGSGNTIYF.

CDR3 DNA sequence: TGTGCCAGTAGGTTACTTAGCGGGGGAAGCCCCTACAATGAGCAGTTCTTC. Its translation: CASRLLSGGSPYNEQFF. V usage is TRBV19 and J usage is TRBJ2-1, with TRBD2 matching 9 bases. The CDR3 is made up of 17 amino acids. V was pared by 6 bases and J by 2 bases, with 11 bases of the junction left unmatched. CDR1 and CDR2 from the germline V gene are LNHDA and SQIVND (reference sequence).

This chain joins TRBV30 and TRBJ1-1; no clear D gene. The V end was cut by 2 bases, the J end by 1 base, with 8 bases between. The CDR3 loop spans 13 amino acids. CDR1 and CDR2 (germline): GTSNPN, SVGIG (reference sequence). CDR3 sequence reads: CAWSRDANTEAFF. The CDR3 DNA is TGTGCCTGGAGTCGGGATGCGAACACTGAAGCTTTCTTT.

The rearrangement uses TRBV2 and TRBJ1-5; TRBD1 matches at 8 bases. The CDR3 sequence is 14 residues long. Germline V CDR1 and CDR2: SNHLY, FYNNEI. V lost 10 bases, J lost 2 bases, and 7 bases stayed unmatched. The CDR3 DNA follows: TGTGCCATCCGACGGACAGGGCGCAATCAGCCCCAGCATTTT. Translated: CAIRRTGRNQPQHF. The full variable domain, with the rest looked up from reference TRBV2 and TRBJ1-5, is EPEVTQTPSHQVTQMGQEVILRCVPISNHLYFYWYRQILGQKVEFLVSFYNNEISEKSEIFDDQFSVERPDGSNFTLKIRSTKLEDSAMYFCAIRRTGRNQPQHFGDGTRLSIL.

This rearrangement joins TRBV9 to TRBJ1-1; 10 bases line up with TRBD1. The germline V gene encodes CDR1 SGDLS and CDR2 YYNGEE. The CDR3 has 15 residues. With 4 bases clipped from V and 4 bases from J, the junction kept 7 bases outside the gene matches. Here the CDR3 reads CASSPRTGGGTEAFF. The CDR3 DNA is TGTGCCAGCAGCCCTCGGACAGGGGGTGGCACTGAAGCTTTCTTT.

This chain links TRBV5-4 with TRBJ1-2, with D unclear. Trimming removed 2 bases at V and 8 bases at J, with 13 bases between. Germline loops: CDR1 SGHNT, CDR2 YYREEE (reference sequence). The CDR3 sequence is 13 residues long. Written as DNA, the CDR3 is TGTGCCAGCAGCTTCGAGGTTATCGTAGGCTACACCTTC. This codes for CASSFEVIVGYTF.

The V call is TRBV7-2, the J call TRBJ1-6; 8 nucleotides agree with TRBD1. Germline values: CDR1 SGHTA, CDR2 FQGNSA. The CDR3 consists of 16 residues. The trim removed 5 bases at V and 5 bases at J, leaving 8 bases unmatched. In DNA form, the CDR3 reads TGTGCCAGCAGCCTCCGGCCAGGGGGCCATAATTCACCCCTCCACTTT. It is translated as CASSLRPGGHNSPLHF.

The chain couples TRBV7-2 to TRBJ1-2, with 11 bases that match TRBD1. Germline V lookup: CDR1 SGHTA, CDR2 FQGNSA. The CDR3 spans 14 residues. The J segment lost 5 bases and the V segment lost 5 bases, leaving 4 bases of the junction unmatched. The CDR3 here is CASSQGQGGYGYTF. Here the CDR3 DNA reads TGTGCCAGCAGCCAGGGACAGGGGGGGTATGGCTACACCTTC.

The rearrangement links TRBV28 to TRBJ1-2; 9 nucleotides line up with TRBD1. The germline V gene has CDR1 MDHEN and CDR2 SYDVKM. Losses at the gene ends were 5 bases for V and 12 bases for J; bases not matched to a gene: 13. This CDR3 is built from 14 residues. CDR3 residues: CASSLIPGQGFDTF. The CDR3 DNA sequence: TGTGCCAGCAGTCTGATACCGGGACAGGGATTTGACACCTTC.

The genes are TRBV6-5 and TRBJ1-2, with 7 bases identical to TRBD1. This CDR3 contains 13 residues. Germline V gene sequence: CDR1 MNHEY, CDR2 SVGAGI. J lost 3 bases, V lost 6 bases, and 4 bases had no gene match. In DNA form, the CDR3 reads TGTGCCAGCAGGAGAGGGGGCCACTATGGCTACACCTTC. It yields the protein CASRRGGHYGYTF.

This rearrangement joins TRBV15 to TRBJ2-1; TRBD2 aligns across 12 bases. This CDR3 has 14 amino acids. Germline assignment: CDR1 LNHNV and CDR2 YYDKDF (reference sequence). Trimming cost V 2 bases and J 9 bases; bases outside gene matches: 2. Here the CDR3 reads CATSRLAGGGEQFF. Here the CDR3 DNA reads TGTGCCACCAGCAGACTAGCGGGAGGGGGTGAGCAGTTCTTC.

V is TRBV7-9 and J is TRBJ1-4, with a possible D match to TRBD1 (6 bases). Germline CDR1 is SEHNR and CDR2 is FQNEAQ (reference sequence). V lost 10 bases and J 8 bases, leaving 20 bases between the germline ends. The CDR3 length is 14 residues. The CDR3: CATHGGQDLEKLFF. In DNA form, the CDR3 reads TGTGCCACCCATGGGGGCCAGGACTTAGAAAAACTGTTTTTT.

J is TRBJ1-2 and V is TRBV7-2; D not resolved. The CDR3 extends over 18 amino acids. Per the germline V gene, CDR1 is SGHTA and CDR2 is FQGNSA. Trimming removed 4 bases from V and 4 bases from J, with 25 bases in between. The chain's CDR3 is CASSSPLWAGAKGYGYTF. In DNA, the CDR3 is TGTGCCAGCAGCTCCCCTTTGTGGGCAGGCGCGAAAGGCTATGGCTACACCTTC.

The genes are TRBV6-5 and TRBJ2-1, with 11 bases that match TRBD1. V trimming: 6 bases; J trimming: 9 bases; junction bases outside the gene matches: 7. CDR1 and CDR2 from the germline V gene are MNHEY and SVGAGI. The CDR3 has 14 residues. Written as DNA, the CDR3 is TGTGCCAGCAGACCGGGACAGGGGGTAATTGAGCAGTTCTTC. Amino acids: CASRPGQGVIEQFF.

V gene TRBV28 combines with J gene TRBJ2-3; 7 nucleotides align to TRBD2. The CDR3 is 18 residues long. Germline V gene lookup returns CDR1 MDHEN and CDR2 SYDVKM. V trimming: 4 bases; J trimming: 4 bases; junction bases outside the gene matches: 17. Here the CDR3 reads CASSSPWRETGRADTQYF. The CDR3 coding sequence is TGTGCCAGCAGTTCCCCCTGGCGGGAGACCGGGCGGGCAGATACGCAGTATTTT.

The V gene is TRBV7-2, the J gene TRBJ2-5; possible D gene TRBD1, 6 bases. The CDR3 spans 14 residues. V lost 5 bases, J lost 3 bases, and 13 bases lay in between. CDR1 is SGHTA, CDR2 FQGNSA, per germline. This CDR3 reads CASSQGHSEETQYF. The CDR3 nucleotides are TGTGCCAGCAGCCAGGGGCACTCCGAAGAGACCCAGTACTTC.